A selection of T cell receptor beta chains follows, all from one sample in a study of CD8 T cells in ankylosing spondylitis. TCRdb called the 5' RACE reads again in MiXCR, with one record for every CDR3 protein. The sample carries 270,000 or so distinct CDR3 sequences, about 20% recorded once. The sequenced material came from blood, either unsorted or a sorted T cell fraction (not recorded which). These TCRs come from a male donor with ankylosing spondylitis or in good health (not recorded which). The CDR3 runs from the conserved cysteine through the conserved F or W. The order of the fields is J gene, clone size, V gene, D gene, CDR3 DNA, CDR3 protein. D genes are given only for firm matches. Not every row has a clone size; where given, it reads once, few, many or a size class.

TRBJ2-7	.	TRBV27	.	TGTGCCAGCAGCGAGACTCCCTCTGTTGAGCAGTACTTC	CASSETPSVEQYF
TRBJ2-7	.	TRBV28	.	TGTGCCAGCAGTTTTACCGGGGACGCCTACGAGCAGTACTTC	CASSFTGDAYEQYF
TRBJ2-5	many	TRBV11-2	TRBD2	TGTGCCAGCAGCTTAGATTTGGGAGGGGCCAACCAAGAGACCCAGTACTTC	CASSLDLGGANQETQYF
TRBJ2-1	few	TRBV29-1	.	TGCAGCGTTGAAGGACAGGGAGGCTCCTACAATGAGCAGTTCTTC	CSVEGQGGSYNEQFF
TRBJ2-5	many	TRBV27	.	TGTGCCAGCAGTCTTCATTCGGGGACCCAGTACTTC	CASSLHSGTQYF
TRBJ2-1	.	TRBV7-9	.	TGTGCCAGCAGGAGAGTAGCGGCGAATGAGCAGTTCTTC	CASRRVAANEQFF
TRBJ2-2	.	TRBV4-2	.	TGTGCCAGCAGCCAACGGGACGGATTCACCGGGGAGCTGTTTTTT	CASSQRDGFTGELFF
TRBJ2-1	.	TRBV10-3	.	TGTGCCATCAGTGAGTCTGGGGATCTCATCGATGAGCAGTTCTTC	CAISESGDLIDEQFF
TRBJ1-5	few	TRBV5-6	.	TGTGCCAGCAGCTTGGGGGCGAATAGCAATCAGCCCCAGCATTTT	CASSLGANSNQPQHF
TRBJ2-1	.	TRBV4-1	.	TGCGCCAGCAGCCAAGTAAACGAGCAGTTCTTC	CASSQVNEQFF
TRBJ1-1	few	TRBV7-9	.	TGTGCCAGCAGCTTAGTATGGGGCACTGAAGCTTTCTTT	CASSLVWGTEAFF
TRBJ2-2	few	TRBV4-3	.	TGCGCCAGCAGCCAAGATTCTATTAGTGAGCGGACCCCGAACACCGGGGAGCTGTTTTTT	CASSQDSISERTPNTGELFF
TRBJ2-7	few	TRBV3-1	.	TGTGCCAGCAGTCCTTTGAGCGCTAGCTCCTACGAGCAGTACTTC	CASSPLSASSYEQYF
TRBJ2-1	.	TRBV7-9	.	TGTGCCAGCAGCTTGTCACAGGGCCACCCATGGTCTTCGTTCTTC	CASSLSQGHPWSSFF
TRBJ1-6	.	TRBV27	.	TGTGCCAGCAGTTTAGGGCAGGGGAAGGGATCACCCCTCCACTTT	CASSLGQGKGSPLHF
TRBJ2-5	few	TRBV11-2	.	TGTGCCAGCAGCCTCCCCTTCGGCGACCAAGAGACCCAGTACTTC	CASSLPFGDQETQYF
TRBJ2-3	.	TRBV3-1	TRBD2	TGTGCCTGCAGCCTGACGCGGGGGGCTGGGGATACGCAGTATTTT	CACSLTRGAGDTQYF
TRBJ2-1	once	TRBV28	TRBD2	TGTGCCAGCAGTTTTATCTTTGGCGGGAGCTCCTACAATGAGCAGTTCTTC	CASSFIFGGSSYNEQFF
TRBJ2-1	.	TRBV6-1	TRBD2	TGTGCCAGCAGGCTAGCGGGAGGCTCATACAATGAGCAGTTCTTC	CASRLAGGSYNEQFF
TRBJ1-4	.	TRBV18	TRBD1	TGTGCCAGCTCACCGCCCTCAGGGGGTGAAAAACTGTTTTTT	CASSPPSGGEKLFF